One sample yielded the 17 T cell receptor beta chains listed below, sequenced in a study of cytomegalovirus exposure and HLA in healthy donors. Vbeta (60) and Jbeta (13) primers were used in the PCR. Sequencing used immunoSEQ multiplex PCR; TCRdb keeps in-frame clones, though not all of them. The profile shows about 45,000 clones, about nine tenths of them singletons. Material: PBMCs. Receptors originate from a woman in her forties in good health and CMV-seropositive.

V and J are TRBV11-3 and TRBJ2-1; 8 bases are a match to TRBD2. V shed 1 base, J shed 8 bases, and the junction held 4 bases outside the gene matches. Germline V lookup: CDR1 SGHNT, CDR2 YENEEA. The CDR3 is made up of 14 amino acids. Written as DNA, the CDR3 is TGTGCCAGCAGCTTAGTTGGACTAGCTCATGAGCAGTTCTTC. Amino acids: CASSLVGLAHEQFF.

The rearrangement links TRBV6-1 to TRBJ1-4, with a weak D call TRBD1 (6 bases). This CDR3 spans 14 amino acids. Germline values: CDR1 MNHNS, CDR2 SASEGT. Trimming pared 8 bases from V and 8 bases from J, leaving 18 bases between. The CDR3 sequence is CASRTQGQIEKLFF. CDR3 coding DNA: TGTGCCAGCCGGACCCAGGGACAAATCGAAAAACTGTTTTTT.

This chain joins TRBV27 and TRBJ1-3; 7 bases agree with TRBD1. The junction had 8 bases not matched to a gene; V was cut back by 1 base and J by 8 bases. The CDR3 runs 15 residues. Germline loops: CDR1 MNHEY, CDR2 SMNVEV (reference sequence). This CDR3 is CASSLYFGQGDTIYF. The CDR3 bases are TGTGCCAGCAGTTTATACTTCGGGCAGGGGGACACCATATATTTT.

The table lists this clone with a count of one. CDR3 DNA: TGTGCCTGGACCCCCGGTGACAGGACTTTCTTT. Protein sequence: CAWTPGDRTFF. The chain couples TRBV30 to TRBJ1-1; possibly TRBD1 for D (6 bases). CDR1 is GTSNPN and CDR2 is SVGIG in the germline V gene (reference sequence). CDR3 size: 11 residues. Trimming shortened V by 4 bases and J by 12 bases, and 15 bases separated the two germline ends.

The chain is built from TRBV5-4 and TRBJ2-5; 7 nucleotides agree with TRBD1. CDR1 is SGHNT and CDR2 is YYREEE in the germline V gene (reference sequence). Losses at the gene ends were 3 bases for V and 4 bases for J; bases not matched to a gene: 6. This CDR3 spans 14 amino acids. The CDR3 here is CASSSEGAVETQYF. In DNA form, the CDR3 reads TGTGCCAGCAGCTCCGAGGGGGCGGTAGAGACCCAGTACTTC.

The rearrangement joins TRBV4-2 to TRBJ2-2, with TRBD2 identical over 7 bases. Losses at the gene ends were 0 bases for V and 1 base for J; bases not matched to a gene: 5. The CDR3 has 17 amino acids. Germline lookup yields CDR1 LGHNA and CDR2 YNFKEQ. The CDR3 region has the DNA TGTGCCAGCAGCCAAGATCCACAGCGGGAGAACACCGGGGAGCTGTTTTTT. Amino acids: CASSQDPQRENTGELFF.

V is TRBV27 and J is TRBJ2-2, with TRBD1 matching 12 bases. After removal of 7 bases from V and 5 bases from J, the junction contained 5 bases not matched to a gene. This CDR3 spans 15 amino acids. Germline CDR1 is MNHEY and CDR2 is SMNVEV (reference sequence). For the CDR3, the DNA is TGTGCCAGCACTTTGGGACAGGGGGCTACCGGGGAGCTGTTTTTT. This encodes CASTLGQGATGELFF.

On this clone itself: In the same sample, other DNA sequences code for this CDR3. The chain links TRBV19 to TRBJ1-2, with D maybe TRBD1 (5 bases). In germline, CDR1 is LNHDA, CDR2 SQIVND (reference sequence). V was pared by 4 bases and J by 2 bases, with 11 bases between. The CDR3 contains 14 residues. The CDR3 sequence: CASSRPGKNYGYTF. The CDR3 region has the DNA TGTGCCAGTAGTAGGCCAGGGAAAAACTATGGCTACACCTTC.

Here the CDR3 reads CASSPQGRSPLHF. CDR3 nucleotides: TGTGCCAGCAGTCCGCAGGGGAGATCACCCCTCCACTTT. The chain combines TRBV6-5 with TRBJ1-6, with a possible D match to TRBD1 (6 bases). V was shortened by 5 bases and J by 10 bases, with 12 bases between the two germline ends. CDR3 size: 13 residues. The V gene's germline CDR1 is MNHEY and CDR2 SVGAGI.

V and J are TRBV28 and TRBJ2-7, with D possibly TRBD1 on 6 matching bases. This CDR3 has 15 amino acids. Germline V gene lookup returns CDR1 MDHEN and CDR2 SYDVKM. Trimming left V 6 bases short and J 2 bases short, with 17 bases between. The CDR3 DNA is TGTGCCAGCAGCCTAGGGAAGACAGGAGCCTACGAGCAGTACTTC. It translates to CASSLGKTGAYEQYF.

The V and J genes are TRBV19 and TRBJ1-5, with TRBD1 identical over 10 bases. V shed 8 bases and J 4 bases; nucleotides not matched to a gene: 20. This CDR3 spans 19 amino acids. Germline CDR1 reads LNHDA; CDR2 reads SQIVND (reference sequence). The CDR3 sequence is CASAPDVTTGGLLNQPQHF. The CDR3 nucleotides read TGTGCCAGTGCCCCCGATGTTACGACAGGGGGCCTTTTAAATCAGCCCCAGCATTTT.

The rearrangement uses TRBV5-1 and TRBJ1-4, with no clear D. CDR1 and CDR2 (germline): SGHRS, YFSETQ. The CDR3 runs to 16 residues. The V and J ends lost 4 bases and 3 bases respectively, with 16 bases between them. Here the CDR3 DNA reads TGCGCCAGCAGCCTTGGTTTACGGGAAGCTAATGAAAAACTGTTTTTT. It translates to CASSLGLREANEKLFF.

J is TRBJ2-4 and V is TRBV2; D is unclear. CDR1 and CDR2 (germline): SNHLY, FYNNEI. CDR3 length: 14 residues. V was pared by 2 bases and J by 0 bases, with 5 bases between. CDR3 residues: CASSENLAKNIQYF. CDR3 DNA: TGTGCCAGCAGTGAAAATCTAGCCAAAAACATTCAGTACTTC. Looking up the rest from reference TRBV2 and TRBJ2-4 gives the full variable domain: EPEVTQTPSHQVTQMGQEVILRCVPISNHLYFYWYRQILGQKVEFLVSFYNNEISEKSEIFDDQFSVERPDGSNFTLKIRSTKLEDSAMYFCASSENLAKNIQYFGAGTRLSVL.

The V and J genes are TRBV6-1 and TRBJ1-5; 7 nucleotides agree with TRBD1. V was pared by 3 bases and J by 2 bases, with 4 bases of the junction left unmatched. Per germline, CDR1 MNHNS and CDR2 SASEGT. CDR3 length equals 15 residues. CDR3 coding DNA: TGTGCCAGCAGTGAGACAGGGCTCGGCAATCAGCCCCAGCATTTT. This gives the protein CASSETGLGNQPQHF.

The rearrangement uses TRBV11-3 and TRBJ2-7, with D uncertain. Per germline, CDR1 SGHNT and CDR2 YENEEA. With 3 bases removed from V and 5 bases from J, the gap between germline ends came to 8 bases. The CDR3 contains 12 residues. The chain's CDR3 is CASSFEQNEQYF. CDR3 sequence (DNA): TGTGCCAGCAGCTTTGAACAGAACGAGCAGTACTTC.

The V and J genes are TRBV7-2 and TRBJ2-1, with a possible D match to TRBD1 (6 bases). Trimming removed 3 bases from V and 4 bases from J, with 13 bases in between. The CDR3 runs to 15 residues. Germline CDR1 is SGHTA and CDR2 is FQGNSA. Here the CDR3 reads CASSLGRTDYNEQFF. CDR3 DNA: TGTGCCAGCAGCTTGGGTAGGACAGATTACAATGAGCAGTTCTTC.

V is TRBV5-1 and J is TRBJ2-3; 14 nucleotides match TRBD2. Germline CDR1 is SGHRS and CDR2 is YFSETQ. This CDR3 region has 16 residues. The ends lost 4 bases at V and 5 bases at J; junction bases unmatched: 6. The DNA of the CDR3 is TGCGCCAGCAGCCCACGGACTAGCGGGAGGCTAGATACGCAGTATTTT. This sequence encodes CASSPRTSGRLDTQYF.